This T cell receptor beta chain emerged from a study of blood T cell repertoires in COVID-19. The germline V gene has CDR1 MNHEY and CDR2 SVGAGI. The CDR3 covers 15 residues. Losses at the gene ends were 7 bases for V and 8 bases for J; bases not matched to a gene: 12. Generated by immunoSEQ multiplex PCR, the TCRdb table keeps only in-frame clones and is missing some. This table has roughly 150,000 clones, roughly 84% appearing once. The chain links TRBV6-5 to TRBJ1-5; 9 bases fit TRBD1. The sequenced material came from PBMCs or T cells enriched from blood (not recorded which). The clonotype comes from a man between 70 and 80 years old who had been exposed to COVID-19. The CDR3 nucleotides are TGTGCCAGCACCGTGACAGGGGGACTTAAAGAGCCCCAGCATTTT. Translation: CASTVTGGLKEPQHF.